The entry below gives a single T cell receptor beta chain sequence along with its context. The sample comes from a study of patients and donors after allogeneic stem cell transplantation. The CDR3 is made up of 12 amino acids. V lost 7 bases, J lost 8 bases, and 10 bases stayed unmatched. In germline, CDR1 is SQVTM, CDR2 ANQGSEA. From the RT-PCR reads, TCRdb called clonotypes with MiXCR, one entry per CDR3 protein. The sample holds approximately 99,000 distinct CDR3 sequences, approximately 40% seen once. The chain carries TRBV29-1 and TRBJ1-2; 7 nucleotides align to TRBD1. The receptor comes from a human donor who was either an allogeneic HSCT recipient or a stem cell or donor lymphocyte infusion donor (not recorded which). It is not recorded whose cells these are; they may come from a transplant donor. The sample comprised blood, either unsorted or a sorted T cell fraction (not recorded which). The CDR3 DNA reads TGCAGCGGTGGGGACCAAGGGGGCGGCTACACCTTC. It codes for CSGGDQGGGYTF.